This T cell receptor (beta chain) appears in the sequencing data of a study of blood T cell repertoires in COVID-19. This clone was observed once. The table came from immunoSEQ multiplex PCR; TCRdb's copy has only in-frame clones and leaves some out. The table lists fewer than 150,000 clones, 80% to 85% of them singletons. J lost 5 bases, V lost 3 bases, and 3 bases had no gene match. CDR1 and CDR2 from the germline V gene are SGHTA and FQGNSA. The CDR3 spans 14 residues. V gene TRBV7-2 combines with J gene TRBJ1-5; TRBD1 agrees at 8 bases. The clonotype originates from an elderly woman with acute or convalescent COVID-19. Material: peripheral blood. The CDR3 region has the DNA TGTGCCAGCAGCTTCACAGGGGGGGATCAGCCCCAGCATTTT. Protein: CASSFTGGDQPQHF.